Below are 4 T cell receptor beta chains sequenced from a single sample in a study of blood T cell repertoires in COVID-19. Clones were sequenced by immunoSEQ multiplex PCR, and TCRdb holds only the in-frame ones, with some missing. The sample contains tens of thousands of clones, 90% to 95% of which appear only once. Input material: peripheral blood. These receptors were taken from a human donor in a cohort sampled during active COVID-19.

The CDR3 sequence: CSVEAFGNEQYF. The CDR3 DNA reads as TGCAGCGTTGAAGCCTTTGGCAACGAGCAGTACTTC. The J gene is TRBJ2-7, the V gene TRBV29-1; D not resolved. The CDR3 has 12 amino acids. Germline CDR1 SQVTM, CDR2 ANQGSEA. With 1 base removed from V and 5 bases from J, the gap between germline ends came to 9 bases.

The chain employs TRBV5-4 and TRBJ2-7; the D gene is possibly TRBD2 (5 bases). The V and J ends lost 4 bases and 7 bases respectively, with 18 bases between them. Germline CDR1 and CDR2: SGHNT and YYREEE (reference sequence). This CDR3 is built from 14 residues. The DNA for the CDR3 is TGTGCCAGCAGCCCAGGAGGTGGGTTACGGGAGCAGTACTTC. This sequence encodes CASSPGGGLREQYF.

J is TRBJ1-3 and V is TRBV28, with 9 bases fitting TRBD1. Germline-derived CDR1 and CDR2 are MDHEN and SYDVKM. CDR3 length: 15 amino acids. V gave up 8 bases and J gave up 0 bases; unmatched junction bases: 5. This CDR3 reads CASDSDRGSGNTIYF. The CDR3 coding sequence is TGTGCCAGCGACTCGGACAGGGGCTCTGGAAACACCATATATTTT.

V gene TRBV6-4 combines with J gene TRBJ2-1; 7 nucleotides agree with TRBD2. V trimming: 6 bases; J trimming: 8 bases; junction bases outside the gene matches: 10. The CDR3 runs 14 residues. Germline lookup yields CDR1 MRHNA and CDR2 SNTAGT. CDR3 in amino acids: CASRRWAGEYEQFF. CDR3 sequence (DNA): TGTGCCAGCAGAAGATGGGCGGGAGAGTATGAGCAGTTCTTC.